The rows below give T cell receptor beta chains drawn from one sample of a study of immune evolution from preneoplasia to lung adenocarcinoma. The protocol was immunoSEQ multiplex PCR, while the TCRdb copy is restricted to in-frame clones and leaves out a portion. Altogether approximately 4,300 clones are present, 70% to 85% being singletons, with the ten largest covering 6.5% to 8%. Specimen: FFPE adjacent normal lung tissue. The receptors shown here come from a person aged 60-80 years with lung adenocarcinoma. The CDR3 runs from the conserved cysteine through the conserved F or W. The D gene is left open where the match is weak. Size tells how often a clone was seen (once, few, many) or the class of an expanded clone, and some rows leave it out.

clone_size,v_call,d_call,j_call,cdr3_aa,cdr3_nt
-,TRBV4-1,TRBD2,TRBJ2-1,CASSLLAGSSYNEQFF,TGCGCCAGCAGCCTTCTAGCGGGCAGCTCCTACAATGAGCAGTTCTTC
-,TRBV5-4,-,TRBJ2-3,CASSSTAGTQYF,TGTGCCAGCAGCTCGACGGCAGGTACGCAGTATTTT
-,TRBV2,-,TRBJ2-2,CASRGGPFTGELFF,TGTGCCAGCAGGGGAGGTCCCTTCACCGGGGAGCTGTTTTTT
-,TRBV5-4,TRBD2,TRBJ2-5,CASSLRLAGGQETQYF,TGTGCCAGCAGCCTAAGACTAGCGGGGGGACAAGAGACCCAGTACTTC
few,TRBV28,-,TRBJ1-2,CASSPPLIGYTF,TGTGCCAGCAGCCCACCCCTGATTGGCTACACCTTC
-,TRBV28,TRBD1,TRBJ2-7,CASRTGGRYEQYF,TGTGCCAGCAGGACAGGGGGACGGTACGAGCAGTACTTC
-,TRBV5-1,-,TRBJ2-6,CASSPGGAGANVLTF,TGCGCCAGCAGCCCGGGGGGCGCTGGGGCCAACGTCCTGACTTTC
few,TRBV11-2,TRBD2,TRBJ2-7,CASSAGTSGYEQYF,TGTGCCAGCAGCGCCGGGACTAGCGGGTACGAGCAGTACTTC
-,TRBV6-1,-,TRBJ2-2,CASGLSAGELFF,TGTGCCAGCGGACTAAGTGCCGGGGAGCTGTTTTTT
-,TRBV28,-,TRBJ2-7,CASSLLTRRDEQYF,TGTGCCAGCAGTTTACTGACTAGACGGGACGAGCAGTACTTC
-,TRBV5-1,-,TRBJ2-6,CASSLAQGAGANVLTF,TGCGCCAGCAGCTTGGCTCAGGGAGCTGGGGCCAACGTCCTGACTTTC
-,TRBV6-6,TRBD1,TRBJ1-2,CASSYSRTGEDGYTF,TGTGCCAGCAGTTACTCTAGGACAGGGGAAGATGGCTACACCTTC
-,TRBV29-1,TRBD1,TRBJ1-1,CSATGQGDTEAFF,TGCAGCGCCACTGGACAGGGGGATACTGAAGCTTTCTTT
-,TRBV11-3,TRBD2,TRBJ2-3,CASSLGAGPSTDTQYF,TGTGCCAGCAGCTTAGGAGCGGGACCGAGCACAGATACGCAGTATTTT
-,TRBV18,-,TRBJ2-2,CASSPRQRANTGELFF,TGTGCCAGCTCACCAAGACAGCGCGCGAACACCGGGGAGCTGTTTTTT
-,TRBV2,-,TRBJ2-1,CATSRSLAGANEQFF,TGTGCCACCTCCAGGAGTCTAGCAGGGGCCAATGAGCAGTTCTTC
-,TRBV9,-,TRBJ2-5,CASSVGVSIETQYF,TGTGCCAGCAGCGTAGGGGTCTCAATAGAGACCCAGTACTTC
-,TRBV5-1,-,TRBJ1-2,CASSSSGTANSYTF,TGCGCCAGCAGCTCCTCCGGGACCGCCAACAGCTACACCTTC
-,TRBV5-4,TRBD2,TRBJ2-1,CAIGGGPYNEQFF,TGTGCTATCGGGGGGGGCCCCTACAATGAGCAGTTCTTC
once,TRBV11-3,-,TRBJ2-1,CASSPRFGDNEQFF,TGTGCCAGCAGCCCCAGATTTGGGGACAATGAGCAGTTCTTC
-,TRBV11-3,TRBD2,TRBJ2-3,CASSRTSGETDTQYF,TGTGCCAGCAGCCGGACTAGCGGGGAGACAGATACGCAGTATTTT
-,TRBV29-1,-,TRBJ2-7,CSVGVRTYEQYF,TGCAGCGTTGGGGTCAGAACCTACGAGCAGTACTTC
once,TRBV19,TRBD1,TRBJ2-7,CASSAGTGATYEQYF,TGTGCCAGTAGTGCCGGGACAGGGGCCACCTACGAGCAGTACTTC
-,TRBV30,-,TRBJ2-5,CACSTDPRETQYF,TGTGCCTGTTCGACAGACCCGAGGGAGACCCAGTACTTC
-,TRBV14,TRBD2,TRBJ2-7,CASSQDEVSGTPITWEQYF,TGTGCCAGCAGCCAAGATGAGGTTAGCGGGACCCCAATCACGTGGGAGCAGTACTTC
-,TRBV9,-,TRBJ2-3,CASSSKDGTLGDTQYF,TGTGCCAGCAGCTCCAAGGACGGGACGCTCGGGGATACGCAGTATTTT
-,TRBV7-9,-,TRBJ1-1,CASSLGRMMTGVEDTEAFF,TGTGCCAGCAGCTTAGGGCGTATGATGACAGGAGTGGAAGACACTGAAGCTTTCTTT
-,TRBV12-5,TRBD1,TRBJ2-7,CASATDRGREQYF,TGTGCTAGTGCCACGGACAGGGGACGCGAGCAGTACTTC
-,TRBV4-1,-,TRBJ1-5,CASSQDTGRGQPQHF,TGCGCCAGCAGCCAAGATACAGGAAGGGGTCAGCCCCAGCATTTT
-,TRBV19,-,TRBJ1-5,CASSIDPVLPQHF,TGTGCCAGTAGTATAGATCCTGTGCTGCCCCAGCATTTT
-,TRBV29-1,-,TRBJ1-2,CSVASRGYGYTF,TGCAGCGTTGCGTCTCGGGGCTATGGCTACACCTTC
-,TRBV6-5,-,TRBJ2-3,CASSATSTDTQYF,TGTGCCAGCAGTGCGACTAGCACAGATACGCAGTATTTT
-,TRBV28,TRBD2,TRBJ2-1,CASSLQAGQSSYNEQFF,TGTGCCAGCAGTTTACAAGCGGGGCAAAGCTCCTACAATGAGCAGTTCTTC
-,TRBV4-1,-,TRBJ1-4,CASSQDLGGPGNREKLFF,TGCGCCAGCAGCCAAGATCTCGGGGGCCCGGGGAATCGTGAAAAACTGTTTTTT
-,TRBV11-3,TRBD2,TRBJ2-7,CASSSGTSGGNYEQYF,TGTGCCAGCAGTTCCGGGACTAGCGGGGGGAACTACGAGCAGTACTTC
-,TRBV5-1,-,TRBJ2-5,CASSLGQGIRETQYF,TGCGCCAGCAGCTTAGGCCAGGGGATTCGAGAGACCCAGTACTTC
large,TRBV6-1,TRBD1,TRBJ2-7,CASSEGTGSYEQYF,TGTGCCAGCAGTGAAGGGACAGGCTCCTACGAGCAGTACTTC
once,TRBV18,-,TRBJ1-1,CASSRQTEAFF,TGTGCCAGCTCACGACAGACCGAAGCTTTCTTT
once,TRBV20-1,-,TRBJ2-1,CSARALQEQFF,TGCAGTGCTAGGGCCCTTCAGGAGCAGTTCTTC
-,TRBV30,TRBD1,TRBJ1-2,CAWSVNQGDNYGYTF,TGTGCCTGGAGTGTAAACCAGGGGGACAACTATGGCTACACCTTC
-,TRBV5-1,-,TRBJ2-1,CASSLDREQFF,TGCGCCAGCAGCTTGGATCGCGAGCAGTTCTTC
few,TRBV7-9,-,TRBJ1-2,CASSLANRDGYTF,TGTGCCAGCAGCTTAGCTAACAGGGATGGCTACACCTTC
few,TRBV10-3,-,TRBJ2-2,CAISESTGAIGELFF,TGTGCCATCAGTGAGTCTACGGGAGCTATCGGGGAGCTGTTTTTT
few,TRBV7-9,-,TRBJ1-1,CASSLENTEAFF,TGTGCCAGCAGCTTAGAGAACACTGAAGCTTTCTTT
-,TRBV30,TRBD2,TRBJ2-1,CACRKGGLAGGTYNEQFF,TGTGCCTGCCGAAAGGGGGGACTAGCGGGAGGCACCTACAATGAGCAGTTCTTC
-,TRBV6-1,-,TRBJ1-4,CASRTGGATNEKLFF,TGTGCCAGCAGGACAGGTGGGGCAACTAATGAAAAACTGTTTTTT
-,TRBV25-1,TRBD2,TRBJ2-5,CASSDRTRETQYF,TGTGCCAGCAGTGACCGGACTAGAGAGACCCAGTACTTC
few,TRBV9,TRBD1,TRBJ1-5,CASGTADSNQPQHF,TGTGCCAGCGGGACAGCCGATAGCAATCAGCCCCAGCATTTT
-,TRBV5-1,-,TRBJ2-2,CASSFDPPGDTGELFF,TGCGCCAGCAGCTTCGACCCCCCAGGGGACACCGGGGAGCTGTTTTTT
-,TRBV7-3,-,TRBJ2-2,CASSPLGLTGELFF,TGTGCCAGCAGCCCGCTTGGTTTGACCGGGGAGCTGTTTTTT
-,TRBV7-2,TRBD2,TRBJ2-3,CASSPGGVTDTQYF,TGTGCCAGCAGCCCGGGGGGGGTCACAGATACGCAGTATTTT
once,TRBV14,TRBD2,TRBJ2-1,CASSQESGRYNEQFF,TGTGCCAGCAGCCAAGAGAGCGGGAGATACAATGAGCAGTTCTTC
-,TRBV30,TRBD2,TRBJ2-1,CAWSVGGTSGGEQFF,TGTGCCTGGAGTGTAGGGGGGACTAGCGGAGGGGAGCAGTTCTTC
once,TRBV27,TRBD2,TRBJ2-2,CASSPGSGILTGELFF,TGTGCCAGCAGTCCCGGTAGCGGGATTTTAACCGGGGAGCTGTTTTTT
few,TRBV30,TRBD1,TRBJ1-1,CAWNQRLGNRGTEAFF,TGTGCCTGGAACCAAAGACTAGGGAACAGGGGCACTGAAGCTTTCTTT
large,TRBV9,-,TRBJ2-1,CASSVMSIRDEQFF,TGTGCCAGCAGCGTAATGTCCATACGCGATGAGCAGTTCTTC
-,TRBV4-1,TRBD2,TRBJ2-1,CASSQESGRAWYEQFF,TGCGCCAGCAGCCAAGAGAGCGGGAGGGCCTGGTATGAGCAGTTCTTC
-,TRBV28,-,TRBJ2-7,CASSALRGHPYEQYF,TGTGCCAGCAGCGCGTTAAGGGGCCATCCCTACGAGCAGTACTTC